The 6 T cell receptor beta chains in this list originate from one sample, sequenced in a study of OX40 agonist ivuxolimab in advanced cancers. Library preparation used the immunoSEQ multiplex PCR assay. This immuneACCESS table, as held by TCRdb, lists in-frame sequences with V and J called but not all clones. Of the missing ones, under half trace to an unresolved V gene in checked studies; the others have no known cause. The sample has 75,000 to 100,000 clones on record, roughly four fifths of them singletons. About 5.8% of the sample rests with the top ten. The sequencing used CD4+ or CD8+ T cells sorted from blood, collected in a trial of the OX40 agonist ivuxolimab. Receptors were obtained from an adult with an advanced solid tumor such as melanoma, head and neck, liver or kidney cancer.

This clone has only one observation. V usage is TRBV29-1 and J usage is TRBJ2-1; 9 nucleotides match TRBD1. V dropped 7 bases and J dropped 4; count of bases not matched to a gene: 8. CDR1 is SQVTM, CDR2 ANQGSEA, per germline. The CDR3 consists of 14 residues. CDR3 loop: CSAPGQGIYNEQFF. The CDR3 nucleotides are TGCAGCGCCCCGGGACAGGGCATTTACAATGAGCAGTTCTTC.

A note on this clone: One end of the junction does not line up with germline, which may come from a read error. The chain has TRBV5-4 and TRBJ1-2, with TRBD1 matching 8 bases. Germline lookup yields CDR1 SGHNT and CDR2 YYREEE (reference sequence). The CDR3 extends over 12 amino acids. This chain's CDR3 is CASSPGQGRPSF. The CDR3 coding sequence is TGTGCCAGCAGCCCAGGACAGGGACGCCCTAGCTTC.

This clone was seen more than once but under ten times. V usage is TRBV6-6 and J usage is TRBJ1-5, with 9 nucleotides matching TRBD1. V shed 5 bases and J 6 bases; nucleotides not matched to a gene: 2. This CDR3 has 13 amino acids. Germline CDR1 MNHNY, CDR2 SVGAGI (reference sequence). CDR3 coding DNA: TGTGCCAGCAGTGACAGGGGGGGTCAGCCCCAGCATTTT. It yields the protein CASSDRGGQPQHF.

For the CDR3, the DNA is TGTGCCAGCAGACCGACATTCAACTATGGCTACACCTTC. The encoded protein is CASRPTFNYGYTF. V usage is TRBV6-5 and J usage is TRBJ1-2, with D unclear. Deletions cut 6 bases from V and 2 bases from J, with 10 bases between. The CDR3 spans 13 residues. Germline assignment: CDR1 MNHEY and CDR2 SVGAGI.

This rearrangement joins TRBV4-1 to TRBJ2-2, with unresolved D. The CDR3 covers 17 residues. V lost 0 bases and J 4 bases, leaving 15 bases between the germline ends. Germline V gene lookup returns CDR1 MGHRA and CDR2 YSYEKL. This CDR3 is CASSQEFSLAFTGELFF. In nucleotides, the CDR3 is TGCGCCAGCAGCCAAGAATTTTCTTTAGCCTTCACCGGGGAGCTGTTTTTT.

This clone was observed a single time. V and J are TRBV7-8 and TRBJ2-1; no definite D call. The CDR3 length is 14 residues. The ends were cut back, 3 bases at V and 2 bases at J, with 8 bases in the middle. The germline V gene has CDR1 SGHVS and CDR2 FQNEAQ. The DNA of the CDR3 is TGTGCCAGCAGCTTGGTCACCACCTACAATGAGCAGTTCTTC. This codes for CASSLVTTYNEQFF. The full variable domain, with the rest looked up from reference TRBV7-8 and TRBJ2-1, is GAGVSQSPRYKVAKRGQDVALRCDPISGHVSLFWYQQALGQGPEFLTYFQNEAQLDKSGLPSDRFFAERPEGSVSTLKIQRTQQEDSAVYLCASSLVTTYNEQFFGPGTRLTVL.